This T cell receptor beta chain was observed in a study of patients and donors after allogeneic stem cell transplantation. TCRdb redid the calling of the RT-PCR reads with MiXCR, one entry per CDR3 protein. The sample includes about 230,000 distinct CDR3 sequences, less than 15% of them seen just once. The CDR3 runs 15 residues. Germline CDR1 is SGHTA and CDR2 is FQGNSA. Trimming left V 2 bases short and J 4 bases short, with 12 bases between. The gene calls are TRBV7-2 and TRBJ2-1; D may be TRBD1 (5 bases). Sequenced: blood, either unsorted or a sorted T cell fraction (not recorded which). The TCR originated in a human donor who was either an allogeneic HSCT recipient or a stem cell or donor lymphocyte infusion donor (not recorded which). It is not recorded whose cells these are; they may come from a transplant donor. The CDR3 sequence is CASSLLQGRYNEQFF. Here the CDR3 DNA reads TGTGCCAGCAGCTTACTCCAGGGCCGATACAATGAGCAGTTCTTC.